Detailed here is one T cell receptor beta chain. Its cognate antigen is unknown. The sample comes from a study of CD8 T cells in ankylosing spondylitis. The TCR beta libraries were generated through quantitative 5'-RACE incorporating molecular barcodes. TCRdb reanalysed the 5' RACE reads using MiXCR and keeps one entry per CDR3 protein. Of about 340,000 distinct CDR3 sequences listed, 20% to 25% are singletons. Overall study results and limits: Disease-linked clones were reportedly significantly enriched in matched ankylosing spondylitis synovial fluid. In synovial fluid and blood from reactive arthritis, some motif variants were previously reported.

CDR1 is SQVTM and CDR2 is ANQGSEA in the germline V gene. The CDR3 sequence is 16 residues long. Deletions cut 7 bases from V and 4 bases from J, with 25 bases between. The source is a male donor with ankylosing spondylitis or in good health (not recorded which). Sequencing was performed on blood, either unsorted or a sorted T cell fraction (not recorded which). The rearrangement joins TRBV29-1 to TRBJ2-5; no clear D gene. CDR3 region: CSAKRLPMVSAETQYF. The CDR3 region has the DNA TGCAGCGCAAAACGTCTTCCTATGGTTTCCGCAGAGACCCAGTACTTC.